The present T cell receptor beta chain was sequenced within a study of identical twins. Germline V CDR1 and CDR2: LGHNA, YNFKEQ. Deletions cut 1 base from V and 2 bases from J, with 15 bases between. The CDR3 contains 17 residues. This clonotype turned up a few times. TCRdb re-derived calls from the 5' RACE reads in MiXCR, one entry per CDR3 protein. The sample records 1.5 million or so distinct CDR3 sequences, roughly a third being singletons. The receptor comes from a newborn girl in good health. The V call is TRBV4-2, the J call TRBJ2-1; D is possibly TRBD1 or TRBD2 (5 bases each). The material sequenced was cord blood. CDR3 sequence: CASSQASSGTAYNEQFF. Written as DNA, the CDR3 is TGTGCCAGCAGCCAAGCTTCATCCGGGACGGCCTACAATGAGCAGTTCTTC.